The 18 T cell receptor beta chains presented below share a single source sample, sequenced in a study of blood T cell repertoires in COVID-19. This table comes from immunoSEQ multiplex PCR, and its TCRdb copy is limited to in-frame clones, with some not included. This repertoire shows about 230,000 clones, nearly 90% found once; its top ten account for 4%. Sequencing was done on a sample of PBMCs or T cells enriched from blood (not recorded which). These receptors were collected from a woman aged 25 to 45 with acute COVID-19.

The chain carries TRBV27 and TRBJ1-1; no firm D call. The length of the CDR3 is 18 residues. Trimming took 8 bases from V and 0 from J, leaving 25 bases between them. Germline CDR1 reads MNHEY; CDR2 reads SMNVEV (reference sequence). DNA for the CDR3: TGTGCCAGCCTGAGAATCCCTATAGCGGATCGCATGAACACTGAAGCTTTCTTT. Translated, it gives CASLRIPIADRMNTEAFF.

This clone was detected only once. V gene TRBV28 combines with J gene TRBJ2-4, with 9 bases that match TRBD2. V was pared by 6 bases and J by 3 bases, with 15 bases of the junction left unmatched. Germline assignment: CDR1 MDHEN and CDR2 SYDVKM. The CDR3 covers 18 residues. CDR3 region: CASRGLSGGLTGKNIQYF. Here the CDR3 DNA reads TGTGCCAGCAGGGGGTTGAGCGGGGGGCTCACGGGCAAAAACATTCAGTACTTC.

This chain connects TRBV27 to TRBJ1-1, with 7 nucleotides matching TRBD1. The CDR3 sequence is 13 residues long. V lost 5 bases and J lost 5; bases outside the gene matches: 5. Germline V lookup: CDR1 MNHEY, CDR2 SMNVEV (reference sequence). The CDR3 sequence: CASSIQGDTEAFF. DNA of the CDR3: TGTGCCAGCAGTATTCAGGGGGATACTGAAGCTTTCTTT.

CDR3 sequence reads: CASSPTGTGDSEQFF. The DNA of the CDR3 is TGCGCCAGCAGCCCAACCGGGACAGGGGACAGTGAGCAGTTCTTC. The rearrangement uses TRBV5-1 and TRBJ2-1; 10 bases match TRBD1. CDR1 SGHRS and CDR2 YFSETQ come from the germline V gene. The CDR3 has 15 residues. The V and J ends lost 4 bases and 9 bases, in that order; junction bases with no gene match: 10.

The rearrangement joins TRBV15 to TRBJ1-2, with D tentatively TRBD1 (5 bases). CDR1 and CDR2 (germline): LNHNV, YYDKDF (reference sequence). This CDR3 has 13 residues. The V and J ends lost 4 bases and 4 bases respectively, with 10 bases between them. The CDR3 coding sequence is TGTGCCACCAGCACAGGGTCCGGCTATGGCTACACCTTC. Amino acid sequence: CATSTGSGYGYTF.

As DNA, the CDR3 is TGTGCCAGCAGCCTTTCGGGGGGGCCCGAGCAGTACTTC. It is translated as CASSLSGGPEQYF. The chain carries TRBV3-1 (or the pseudogene TRBV3-2) and TRBJ2-7; the match to TRBD2 covers 8 bases. J gave up 6 bases and V 4 bases, and 5 bases lay outside the gene matches. The CDR3 loop spans 13 amino acids. From germline, CDR1 is LGHDT and CDR2 YNNKEL (reference sequence).

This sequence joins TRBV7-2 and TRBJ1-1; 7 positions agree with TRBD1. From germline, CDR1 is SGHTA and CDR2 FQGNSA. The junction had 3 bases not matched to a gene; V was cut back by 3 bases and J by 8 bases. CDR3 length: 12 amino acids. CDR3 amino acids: CASSFDREEAFF. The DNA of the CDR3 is TGTGCCAGCAGCTTCGACAGGGAAGAAGCTTTCTTT.

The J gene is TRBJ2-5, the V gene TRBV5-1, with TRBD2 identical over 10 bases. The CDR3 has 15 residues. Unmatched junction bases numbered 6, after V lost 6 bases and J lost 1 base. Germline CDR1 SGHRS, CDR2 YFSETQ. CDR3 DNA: TGCGCCAGCATTCTTAGCGGGGGGTTCCAAGAGACCCAGTACTTC. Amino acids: CASILSGGFQETQYF.

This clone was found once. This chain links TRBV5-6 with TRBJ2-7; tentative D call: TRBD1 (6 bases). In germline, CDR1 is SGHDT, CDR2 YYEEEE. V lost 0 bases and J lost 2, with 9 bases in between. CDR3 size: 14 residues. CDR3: CASSLAYRAYEQYF. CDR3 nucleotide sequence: TGTGCCAGCAGCTTGGCCTACAGGGCCTACGAGCAGTACTTC.

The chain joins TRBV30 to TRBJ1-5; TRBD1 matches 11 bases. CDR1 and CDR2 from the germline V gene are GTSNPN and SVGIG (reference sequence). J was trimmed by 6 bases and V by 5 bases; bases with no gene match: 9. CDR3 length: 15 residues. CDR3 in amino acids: CAWARPDRGLQPQHF. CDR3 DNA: TGTGCCTGGGCCCGCCCGGACAGGGGGCTTCAGCCCCAGCATTTT.

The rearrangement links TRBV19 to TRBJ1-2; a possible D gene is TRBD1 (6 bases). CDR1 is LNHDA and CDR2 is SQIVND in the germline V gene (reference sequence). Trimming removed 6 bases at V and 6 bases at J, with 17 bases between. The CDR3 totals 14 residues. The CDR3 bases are TGTGCCAGTAGGGACGGGGGGCGATTGGATGGCTACACCTTC. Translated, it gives CASRDGGRLDGYTF.

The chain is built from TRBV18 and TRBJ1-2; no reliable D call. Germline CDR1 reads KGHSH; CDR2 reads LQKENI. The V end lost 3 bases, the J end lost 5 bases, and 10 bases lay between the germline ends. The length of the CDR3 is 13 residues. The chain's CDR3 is CASSPPLPYGYTF. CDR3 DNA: TGTGCCAGCTCACCGCCGCTACCATATGGCTACACCTTC. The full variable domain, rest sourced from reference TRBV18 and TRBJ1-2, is NAGVMQNPRHLVRRRGQEARLRCSPMKGHSHVYWYRQLPEEGLKFMVYLQKENIIDESGMPKERFSAEFPKEGPSILRIQQVVRGDSAAYFCASSPPLPYGYTFGSGTRLTVV.

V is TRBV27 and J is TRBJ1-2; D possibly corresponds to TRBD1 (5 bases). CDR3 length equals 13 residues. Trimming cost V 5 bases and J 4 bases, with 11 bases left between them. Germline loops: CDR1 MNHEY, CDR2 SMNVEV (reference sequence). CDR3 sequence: CASSPGRGYGYTF. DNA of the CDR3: TGTGCCAGCAGTCCCGGGAGGGGCTATGGCTACACCTTC.

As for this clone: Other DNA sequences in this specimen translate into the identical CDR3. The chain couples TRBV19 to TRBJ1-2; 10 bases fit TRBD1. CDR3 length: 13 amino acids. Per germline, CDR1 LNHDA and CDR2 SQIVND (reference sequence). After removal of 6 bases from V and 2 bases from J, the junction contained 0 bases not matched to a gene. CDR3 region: CASRTGGNYGYTF. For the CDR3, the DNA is TGTGCCAGTAGGACAGGGGGCAACTATGGCTACACCTTC.

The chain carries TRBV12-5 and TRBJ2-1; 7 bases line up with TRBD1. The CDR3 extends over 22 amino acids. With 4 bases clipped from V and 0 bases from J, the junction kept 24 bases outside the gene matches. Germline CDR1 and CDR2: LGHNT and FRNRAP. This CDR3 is CASGSHPLSPDRWGSSYNEQFF. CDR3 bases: TGTGCTAGTGGTTCCCACCCCCTGTCCCCGGACAGGTGGGGCAGCTCCTACAATGAGCAGTTCTTC.

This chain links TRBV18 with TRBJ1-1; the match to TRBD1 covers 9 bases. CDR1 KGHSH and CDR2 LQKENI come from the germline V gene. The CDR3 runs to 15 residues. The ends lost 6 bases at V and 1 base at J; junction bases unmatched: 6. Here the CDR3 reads CASSPDRGGNTEAFF. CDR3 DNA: TGTGCCAGCTCCCCCGACAGGGGGGGGAACACTGAAGCTTTCTTT.

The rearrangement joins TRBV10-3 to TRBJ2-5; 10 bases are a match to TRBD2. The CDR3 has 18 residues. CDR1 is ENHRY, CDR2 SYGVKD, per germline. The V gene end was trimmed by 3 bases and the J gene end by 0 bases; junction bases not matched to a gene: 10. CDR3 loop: CAISEVGLAGENQETQYF. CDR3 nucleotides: TGTGCCATCAGTGAAGTTGGGCTAGCGGGGGAAAACCAAGAGACCCAGTACTTC.

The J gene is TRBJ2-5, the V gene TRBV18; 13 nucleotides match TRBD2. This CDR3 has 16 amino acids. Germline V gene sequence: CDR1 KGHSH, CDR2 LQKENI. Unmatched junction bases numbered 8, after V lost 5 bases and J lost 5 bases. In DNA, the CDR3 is TGTGCCAGCTCAGGCCGGACTAGCGGGGGCCCCGAGACCCAGTACTTC. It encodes CASSGRTSGGPETQYF.